The source of this T cell receptor (beta chain) is a study of T-cell reconstitution after alpha-beta-depleted transplantation in children. Unique molecular identifiers were used to barcode this TCRbeta library. Each CDR3 protein gets one entry after TCRdb re-called the PCR reads with MiXCR. The table records 200,000 to 250,000 distinct CDR3 sequences, 8.5% to 10% of them present only once. Trimming stripped 5 bases from V and 2 bases from J, with 7 bases between. Looked up from germline, CDR1 is GTSNPN and CDR2 is SVGIG (reference sequence). The CDR3 spans 11 residues. This TCR was recovered from a human donor who donated a stem cell graft to a child with acute lymphoblastic leukemia. Sequences were derived from PBMCs from the stem cell graft donor, sampled from the stem cell graft. The V call is TRBV30, the J call TRBJ2-7; D not certain. The CDR3 protein is CAWAGAYEQYF. For the CDR3, the DNA is TGTGCCTGGGCAGGAGCCTACGAGCAGTACTTC.